The entry below gives a single TCR beta chain sequence along with its context. What it binds is unknown. The sample belongs to a study of T-cell reconstitution after alpha-beta-depleted transplantation in children. The germline V and J ends were trimmed by 3 bases and 0 bases, with 18 bases remaining between them. Germline V gene data show CDR1 as MDHEN and CDR2 as SYDVKM. CDR3 length equals 17 residues. Broader study findings: Expanded graft clones, several hundred of them, were reportedly the source of alpha-beta T cells about two months after transplant. Some patients owed their high day-60 TCRbeta diversity to surviving recipient T cells and thymic progenitors. One year after transplant, T-cell counts and diversity came mostly from newly produced T cells.

TCRbeta library preparation incorporated unique molecular identifiers. MiXCR, applied by TCRdb to the PCR reads, yields one record per CDR3 protein. The sample lists fewer than 550,000 distinct CDR3 sequences; roughly 10% were seen once. This receptor was taken from a female patient between 2 and 10 years old who had a stem cell transplant for aplastic anemia, so the T cells may come from the graft donor. This chain uses TRBV28 with TRBJ2-7, with TRBD2 as a possible D gene (6 bases). The specimen comprised PBMCs, mostly from graft donor cells, sampled 180 days after TCRalphabeta/CD19-depleted stem cell transplant. The CDR3 sequence is CASSFQLERASSYEQYF. CDR3 sequence (DNA): TGTGCCAGCAGTTTTCAGCTTGAGCGGGCTTCCTCCTACGAGCAGTACTTC.